This is a list of T cell receptor beta chains from one sample in a study of OX40 agonist ivuxolimab in advanced cancers. The table came from immunoSEQ multiplex PCR; TCRdb's copy has only in-frame clones and leaves some out. The sample has about 19,000 clones, 83% seen once. This sample comprised CD4+ or CD8+ T cells sorted from blood, obtained in a trial of the OX40 agonist ivuxolimab. These receptors came from an adult with an advanced solid tumor such as melanoma, head and neck, liver or kidney cancer. Both conserved end residues are part of each CDR3. The D gene is left open where the match is weak. Part of the rows lack a size; the others show once, few, many or a class for expanded clones.

TRBV28	TRBJ1-1	NA	NA	CASSLQWPSREAFF	TGTGCCAGCAGTTTACAATGGCCTTCCCGTGAAGCTTTCTTT
TRBV6-5	TRBJ1-6	few	NA	CASSYLESSYNSPLHF	TGTGCCAGCAGTTACTTGGAGAGCTCCTATAATTCACCCCTCCACTTT
TRBV18	TRBJ2-1	NA	NA	CASSPGRTASPYNEQFF	TGTGCCAGCTCACCCGGACGGACAGCTTCTCCCTACAATGAGCAGTTCTTC
TRBV5-5	TRBJ1-2	NA	NA	CASSLARDYGYTF	TGTGCCAGCAGCTTGGCCAGGGACTATGGCTACACCTTC
TRBV28	TRBJ2-7	once	NA	CASSLTGLNYEQYF	TGTGCCAGCAGCCTTACCGGACTCAACTACGAGCAGTACTTC
TRBV5-5	TRBJ1-1	few	NA	CASSLGPGGITEAFF	TGTGCCAGCAGCTTGGGCCCCGGGGGTATAACTGAAGCTTTCTTT
TRBV6-6	TRBJ2-3	NA	TRBD1	CASTTGDPDTQYF	TGTGCCAGCACTACAGGGGACCCAGATACGCAGTATTTT
TRBV6-5	TRBJ2-6	once	NA	CASSEAGANVLTF	TGTGCCAGCTCTGAAGCTGGGGCCAACGTCCTGACTTTC
TRBV4-2	TRBJ2-5	NA	TRBD1	CASSRVTGLLLDQETQYF	TGTGCCAGCAGTCGTGTGACAGGGCTACTCCTTGACCAAGAGACCCAGTACTTC
TRBV13	TRBJ2-1	NA	NA	CASSTPTNLYNEQFF	TGTGCCAGCAGCACGCCGACTAACCTCTACAATGAGCAGTTCTTC
TRBV7-3	TRBJ2-1	NA	TRBD2	CASSLLLPGGPAEQFF	TGTGCCAGCAGCTTATTACTCCCGGGGGGGCCGGCTGAGCAGTTCTTC
TRBV6-5	TRBJ1-1	NA	NA	CASSYSSGGPEAFF	TGTGCCAGCAGTTACTCGAGCGGGGGTCCTGAAGCTTTCTTT
TRBV7-9	TRBJ2-7	NA	NA	CASSAGGAFEQYF	TGTGCCAGCAGCGCAGGGGGGGCTTTTGAGCAGTACTTC
TRBV4-3	TRBJ1-3	NA	NA	CASSQDRSSSGNTIYF	TGCGCCAGCAGCCAAGATAGAAGTAGCTCTGGAAACACCATATATTTT
TRBV6-4	TRBJ2-6	NA	TRBD1	CASAGTGDLSGANVLTF	TGTGCCAGCGCCGGGACAGGGGACCTCTCTGGGGCCAACGTCCTGACTTTC
TRBV7-3	TRBJ1-1	NA	NA	CASSPMGGEAFF	TGTGCCAGTAGCCCGATGGGGGGTGAAGCTTTCTTT
TRBV7-2	TRBJ1-1	NA	NA	CASSSFSPAGTEAFF	TGTGCCAGCAGCTCTTTCTCTCCCGCAGGCACTGAAGCTTTCTTT
TRBV27	TRBJ2-7	NA	NA	CASSLSSEAYEQYF	TGTGCCAGCAGTTTAAGTAGTGAAGCCTACGAGCAGTACTTC
TRBV7-2	TRBJ2-2	NA	NA	CASSPDRWNTGELFF	TGTGCCAGCAGCCCTGACAGATGGAACACCGGGGAGCTGTTTTTT
TRBV18	TRBJ2-1	NA	TRBD1	CASSLTGGRNDNEQFF	TGTGCCAGCTCACTTACAGGGGGTCGTAACGACAATGAGCAGTTCTTC
TRBV29-1	TRBJ2-7	NA	NA	CSVDGDTISYEQYF	TGCAGCGTTGACGGGGACACTATCTCCTACGAGCAGTACTTC
TRBV9	TRBJ1-1	NA	NA	CASSSHHRPGRGTEAFF	TGTGCCAGCAGCTCACATCACCGTCCGGGGAGAGGAACTGAAGCTTTCTTT
TRBV6-6	TRBJ1-1	NA	NA	CASSVQGFTEAFF	TGTGCCAGCAGCGTACAGGGTTTCACTGAAGCTTTCTTT
TRBV27	TRBJ2-6	once	NA	CASSLFLRGGANVLTF	TGTGCCAGCAGTTTATTCTTGAGAGGGGGGGCCAACGTCCTGACTTTC
TRBV5-4	TRBJ2-5	NA	TRBD1	CASSSDTGGGETQYF	TGTGCCAGCAGCTCAGATACAGGGGGCGGAGAGACCCAGTACTTC
TRBV6-5	TRBJ2-7	NA	TRBD2	CASTPSGGYEQYF	TGTGCCAGCACCCCCTCGGGAGGCTACGAGCAGTACTTC
TRBV12-2	TRBJ1-5	NA	NA	CASRPGVGGAPSNQPQHF	TGTGCAAGTCGCCCCGGGGTGGGGGGCGCGCCCAGCAATCAGCCCCAGCATTTT
TRBV28	TRBJ1-6	NA	NA	CASSTPQGSPLHF	TGTGCCAGCAGTACCCCCCAGGGTTCACCCCTCCACTTT
TRBV7-3	TRBJ1-1	NA	NA	CASSLNGPNTEAFF	TGTGCCAGCAGCTTAAACGGGCCGAACACTGAAGCTTTCTTT
TRBV2	TRBJ2-3	NA	TRBD1	CASSFPLRGQGGPDTQYF	TGTGCCAGCAGCTTCCCCCTTCGGGGACAGGGAGGCCCAGATACGCAGTATTTT
TRBV7-7	TRBJ2-7	NA	TRBD2	CASSLGTTYEQYF	TGTGCCAGCAGCTTGGGGACTACCTACGAGCAGTACTTC
TRBV5-4	TRBJ2-1	NA	TRBD1	CASSSVDRAYNDEQFF	TGTGCCAGCAGCTCGGTGGACAGGGCGTACAATGATGAGCAGTTCTTC
TRBV15	TRBJ1-5	NA	NA	CATSRIGINQPQHF	TGTGCCACCAGCAGAATCGGGATCAATCAGCCCCAGCATTTT
TRBV6-1	TRBJ2-3	NA	NA	CASSETVGERDTQYF	TGTGCCAGCAGTGAAACCGTCGGGGAGCGCGATACGCAGTATTTT
TRBV2	TRBJ2-7	NA	NA	CASRLSYEQYF	TGTGCCAGCAGACTGAGCTACGAGCAGTACTTC
TRBV11-2	TRBJ2-3	NA	NA	CASLGITDTQYF	TGTGCCAGCTTGGGGATCACAGATACGCAGTATTTT
TRBV9	TRBJ2-3	NA	TRBD2	CASGSGGTDTQYF	TGTGCCAGCGGGAGCGGGGGCACAGATACGCAGTATTTT
TRBV5-4	TRBJ2-1	once	TRBD2	CASSLGLAGDEQFF	TGTGCCAGCAGCTTGGGACTAGCGGGGGATGAGCAGTTCTTC
TRBV7-6	TRBJ2-7	NA	NA	CASSLQSSYEQYF	TGTGCCAGCAGCTTACAGAGCTCCTACGAGCAGTACTTC
TRBV5-6	TRBJ2-1	NA	TRBD2	CASSLLGGGPYNEQFF	TGTGCCAGCAGCTTGCTGGGCGGGGGGCCGTACAATGAGCAGTTCTTC
TRBV13	TRBJ2-7	NA	NA	CASSPSLVSVEQYF	TGTGCCAGCAGCCCCTCCCTAGTCAGCGTCGAGCAGTACTTC
TRBV2	TRBJ2-3	few	TRBD2	CASSEALQSGGSADTQYF	TGTGCCAGCAGTGAAGCGCTTCAAAGCGGGGGCTCCGCGGATACGCAGTATTTT
TRBV5-6	TRBJ2-3	once	NA	CASSSGGEEGTDTQYF	TGTGCCAGCAGCTCAGGAGGGGAGGAGGGCACAGATACGCAGTATTTT
TRBV5-1	TRBJ2-7	NA	NA	CASSLDGGQGYEQYF	TGCGCCAGCAGCTTGGACGGGGGCCAGGGCTACGAGCAGTACTTC
TRBV7-6	TRBJ1-6	NA	NA	CASSLAKAGPNSPLHF	TGTGCCAGCAGCTTAGCGAAGGCAGGGCCTAATTCACCCCTCCACTTT
TRBV27	TRBJ2-7	NA	NA	CASSFNYKLYF	TGTGCCAGCAGTTTTAATTATAAGCTGTACTTC
TRBV9	TRBJ1-2	NA	TRBD1	CASSVVGVGTGVSGYTF	TGTGCCAGCAGCGTAGTAGGGGTCGGGACAGGGGTGAGTGGCTACACCTTC
TRBV11-1	TRBJ2-5	NA	NA	CASSPQETQYF	TGTGCCAGCAGCCCACAAGAGACCCAGTACTTC
TRBV27	TRBJ2-3	NA	NA	CASSLLLTDTQYF	TGTGCCAGCAGTTTATTACTAACAGATACGCAGTATTTT